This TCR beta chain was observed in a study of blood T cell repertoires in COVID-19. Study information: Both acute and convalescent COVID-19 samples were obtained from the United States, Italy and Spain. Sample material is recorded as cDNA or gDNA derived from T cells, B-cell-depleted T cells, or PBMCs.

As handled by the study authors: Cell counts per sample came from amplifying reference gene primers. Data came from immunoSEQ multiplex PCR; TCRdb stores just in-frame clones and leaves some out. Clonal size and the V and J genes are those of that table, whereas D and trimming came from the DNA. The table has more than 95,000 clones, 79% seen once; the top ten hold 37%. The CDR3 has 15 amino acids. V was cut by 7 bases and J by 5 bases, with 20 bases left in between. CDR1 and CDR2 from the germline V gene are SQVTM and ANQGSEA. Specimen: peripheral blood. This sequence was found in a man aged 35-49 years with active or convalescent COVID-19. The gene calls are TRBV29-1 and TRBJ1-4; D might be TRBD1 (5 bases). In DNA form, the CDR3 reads TGCAGCGCCCTTGAAACAGGAGGGCAAAATGAAAAACTGTTTTTT. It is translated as CSALETGGQNEKLFF.